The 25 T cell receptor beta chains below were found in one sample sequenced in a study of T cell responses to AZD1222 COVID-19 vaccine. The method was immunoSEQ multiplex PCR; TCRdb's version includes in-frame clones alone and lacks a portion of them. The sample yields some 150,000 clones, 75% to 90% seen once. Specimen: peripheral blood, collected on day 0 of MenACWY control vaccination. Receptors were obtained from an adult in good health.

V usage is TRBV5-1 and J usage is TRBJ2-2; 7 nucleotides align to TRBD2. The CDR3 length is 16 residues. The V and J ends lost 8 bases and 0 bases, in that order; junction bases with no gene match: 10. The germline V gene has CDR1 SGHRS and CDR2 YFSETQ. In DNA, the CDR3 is TGCGCCAGTAGGCCCGGCAGCGGGGCGAACACCGGGGAGCTGTTTTTT. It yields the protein CASRPGSGANTGELFF. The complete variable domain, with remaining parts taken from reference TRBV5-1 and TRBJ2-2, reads KAGVTQTPRYLIKTRGQQVTLSCSPISGHRSVSWYQQTPGQGLQFLFEYFSETQRNKGNFPGRFSGRQFSNSRSEMNVSTLELGDSALYLCASRPGSGANTGELFFGEGSRLTVL.

As DNA, the CDR3 is TGTGCCAGCAGTGGGTACTACCGGACAGGTGACTATGGCTACACCTTC. Translating it yields CASSGYYRTGDYGYTF. The chain employs TRBV6-1 and TRBJ1-2, with TRBD1 matching over 7 bases. Germline CDR1 reads MNHNS; CDR2 reads SASEGT. V was clipped by 4 bases and J by 3 bases; unmatched bases: 11. This CDR3 has 16 amino acids.

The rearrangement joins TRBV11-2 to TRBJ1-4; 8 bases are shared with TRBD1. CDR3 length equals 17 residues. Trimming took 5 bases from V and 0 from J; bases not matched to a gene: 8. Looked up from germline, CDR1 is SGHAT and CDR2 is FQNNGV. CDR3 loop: CASSDRDRIATNEKLFF. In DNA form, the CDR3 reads TGTGCCAGCAGCGACCGGGACAGGATAGCAACTAATGAAAAACTGTTTTTT.

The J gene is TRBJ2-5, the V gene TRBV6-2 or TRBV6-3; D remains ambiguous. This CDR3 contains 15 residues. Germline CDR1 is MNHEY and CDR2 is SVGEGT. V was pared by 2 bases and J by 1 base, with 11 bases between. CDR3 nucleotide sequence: TGTGCCAGCAGTTACCGCGAGCACAGCCAAGAGACCCAGTACTTC. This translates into CASSYREHSQETQYF.

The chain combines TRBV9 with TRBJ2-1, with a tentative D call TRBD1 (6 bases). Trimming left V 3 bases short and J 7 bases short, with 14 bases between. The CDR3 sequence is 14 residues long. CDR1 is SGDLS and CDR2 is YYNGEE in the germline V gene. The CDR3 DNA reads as TGTGCCAGCAGCGCCTCAACAGGGCGTAATGAGCAGTTCTTC. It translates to CASSASTGRNEQFF.

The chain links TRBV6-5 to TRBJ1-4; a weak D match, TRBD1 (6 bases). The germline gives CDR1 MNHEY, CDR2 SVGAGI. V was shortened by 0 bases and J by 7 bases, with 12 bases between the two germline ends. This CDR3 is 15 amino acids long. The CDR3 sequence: CASSYSAGAREKLFF. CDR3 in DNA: TGTGCCAGCAGTTACTCGGCGGGGGCGCGTGAAAAACTGTTTTTT.

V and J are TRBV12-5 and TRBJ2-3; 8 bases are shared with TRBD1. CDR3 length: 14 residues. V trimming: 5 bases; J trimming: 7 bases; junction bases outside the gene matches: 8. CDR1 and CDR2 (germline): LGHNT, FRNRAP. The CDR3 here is CASGGQGKTYTQYF. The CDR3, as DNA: TGTGCTAGTGGTGGACAGGGTAAGACCTATACGCAGTATTTT.

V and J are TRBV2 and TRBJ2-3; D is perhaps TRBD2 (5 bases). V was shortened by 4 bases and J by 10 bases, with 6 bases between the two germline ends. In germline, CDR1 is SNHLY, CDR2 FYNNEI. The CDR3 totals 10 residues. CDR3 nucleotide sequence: TGTGCCAGCAGTGCCGGGGCGCAGTATTTT. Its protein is CASSAGAQYF.

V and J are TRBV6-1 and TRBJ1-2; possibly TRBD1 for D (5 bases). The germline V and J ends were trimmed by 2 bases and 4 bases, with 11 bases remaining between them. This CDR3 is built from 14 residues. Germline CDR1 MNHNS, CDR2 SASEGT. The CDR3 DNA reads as TGTGCCAGCAGTGAAATTGCGGGACCCTATGGCTACACCTTC. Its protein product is CASSEIAGPYGYTF.

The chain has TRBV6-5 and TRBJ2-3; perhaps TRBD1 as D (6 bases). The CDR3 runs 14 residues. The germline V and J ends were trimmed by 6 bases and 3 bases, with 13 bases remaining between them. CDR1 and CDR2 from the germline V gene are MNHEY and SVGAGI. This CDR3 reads CASRRTVGTDTQYF. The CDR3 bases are TGTGCCAGCAGGCGGACAGTCGGGACAGATACGCAGTATTTT.

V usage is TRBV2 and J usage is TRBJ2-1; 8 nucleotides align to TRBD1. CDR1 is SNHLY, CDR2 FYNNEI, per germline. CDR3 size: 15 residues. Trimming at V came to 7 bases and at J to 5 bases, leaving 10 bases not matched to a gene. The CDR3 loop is CASIRVGTGDNEQFF. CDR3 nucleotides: TGTGCCAGCATCCGGGTGGGGACAGGCGACAATGAGCAGTTCTTC.

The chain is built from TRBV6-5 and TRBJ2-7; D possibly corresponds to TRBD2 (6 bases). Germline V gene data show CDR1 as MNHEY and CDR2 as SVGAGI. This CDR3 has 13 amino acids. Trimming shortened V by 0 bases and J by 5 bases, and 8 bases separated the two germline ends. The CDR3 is CASSYSGGNEQYV. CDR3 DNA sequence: TGTGCCAGCAGTTACTCAGGAGGGAACGAGCAGTACGTC.

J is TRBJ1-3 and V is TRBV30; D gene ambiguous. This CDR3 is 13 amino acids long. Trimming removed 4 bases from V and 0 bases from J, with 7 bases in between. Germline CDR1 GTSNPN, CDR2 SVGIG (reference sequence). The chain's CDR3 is CAWMPNSGNTIYF. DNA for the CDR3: TGTGCCTGGATGCCGAACTCTGGAAACACCATATATTTT.

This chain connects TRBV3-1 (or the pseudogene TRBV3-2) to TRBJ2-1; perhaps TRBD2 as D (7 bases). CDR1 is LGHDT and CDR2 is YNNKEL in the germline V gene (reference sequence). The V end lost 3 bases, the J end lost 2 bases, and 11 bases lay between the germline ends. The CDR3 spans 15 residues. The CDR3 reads CASSHEGGAYNEQFF. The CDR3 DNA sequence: TGTGCCAGCAGCCATGAGGGGGGGGCCTACAATGAGCAGTTCTTC.

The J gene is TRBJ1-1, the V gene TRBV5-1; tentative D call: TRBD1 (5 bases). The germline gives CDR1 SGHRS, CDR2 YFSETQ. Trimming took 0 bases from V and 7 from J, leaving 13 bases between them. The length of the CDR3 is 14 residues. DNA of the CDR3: TGCGCCAGCAGCTTGGCAGGGTTCGGGAATGAAGCTTTCTTT. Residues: CASSLAGFGNEAFF.

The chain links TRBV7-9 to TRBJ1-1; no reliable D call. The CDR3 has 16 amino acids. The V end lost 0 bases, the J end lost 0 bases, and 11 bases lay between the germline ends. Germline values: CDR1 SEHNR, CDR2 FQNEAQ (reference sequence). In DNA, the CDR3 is TGTGCCAGCAGCTTAGCCACTGCCCAGGTGAACACTGAAGCTTTCTTT. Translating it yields CASSLATAQVNTEAFF.

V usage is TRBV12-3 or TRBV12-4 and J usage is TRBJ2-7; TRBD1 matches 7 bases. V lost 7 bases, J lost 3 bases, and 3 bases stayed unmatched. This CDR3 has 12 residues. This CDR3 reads CASTRDSYEQYF. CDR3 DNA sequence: TGTGCCAGCACCAGGGACAGCTACGAGCAGTACTTC.

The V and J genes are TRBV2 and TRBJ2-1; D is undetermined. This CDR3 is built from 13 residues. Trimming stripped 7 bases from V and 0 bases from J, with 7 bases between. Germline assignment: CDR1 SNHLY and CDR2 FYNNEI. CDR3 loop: CASKNRSYNEQFF. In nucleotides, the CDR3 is TGTGCCAGCAAAAACCGCTCCTACAATGAGCAGTTCTTC.

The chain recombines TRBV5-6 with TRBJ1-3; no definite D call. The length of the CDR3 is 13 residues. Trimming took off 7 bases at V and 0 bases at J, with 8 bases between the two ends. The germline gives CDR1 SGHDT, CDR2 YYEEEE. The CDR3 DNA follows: TGTGCCAGCGGTCCCTACTCTGGAAACACCATATATTTT. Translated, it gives CASGPYSGNTIYF.

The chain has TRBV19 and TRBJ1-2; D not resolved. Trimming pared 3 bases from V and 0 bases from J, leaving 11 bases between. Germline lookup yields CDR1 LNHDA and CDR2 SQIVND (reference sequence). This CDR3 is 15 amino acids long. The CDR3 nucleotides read TGTGCCAGTAGTATGGTAGAGCCAGCTAACTATGGCTACACCTTC. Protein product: CASSMVEPANYGYTF.

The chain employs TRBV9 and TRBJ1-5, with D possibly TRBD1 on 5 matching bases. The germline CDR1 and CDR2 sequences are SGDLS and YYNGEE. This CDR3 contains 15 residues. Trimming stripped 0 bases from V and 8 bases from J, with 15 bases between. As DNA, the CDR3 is TGTGCCAGCAGCGTAGGGGGAGGCCGAGGGGAGCCCCAGCATTTT. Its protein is CASSVGGGRGEPQHF.

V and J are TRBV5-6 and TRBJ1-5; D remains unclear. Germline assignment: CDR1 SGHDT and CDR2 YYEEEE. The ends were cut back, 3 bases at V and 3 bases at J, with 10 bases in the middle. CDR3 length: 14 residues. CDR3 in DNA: TGTGCCAGCAGCTCCCGGGCCATCAATCAGCCCCAGCATTTT. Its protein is CASSSRAINQPQHF.

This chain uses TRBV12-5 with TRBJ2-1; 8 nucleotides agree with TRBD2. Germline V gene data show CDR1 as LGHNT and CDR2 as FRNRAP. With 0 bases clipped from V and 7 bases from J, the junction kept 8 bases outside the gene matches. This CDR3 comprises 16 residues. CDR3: CASGLVHGGGLNEQFF. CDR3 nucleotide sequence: TGTGCTAGTGGTTTGGTACACGGGGGGGGCCTAAATGAGCAGTTCTTC.

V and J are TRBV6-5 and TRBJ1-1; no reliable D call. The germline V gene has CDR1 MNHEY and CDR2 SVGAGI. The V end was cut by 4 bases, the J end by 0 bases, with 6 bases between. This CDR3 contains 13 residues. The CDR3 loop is CASSFTVNTEAFF. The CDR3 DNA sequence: TGTGCCAGCAGTTTCACAGTGAACACTGAAGCTTTCTTT.

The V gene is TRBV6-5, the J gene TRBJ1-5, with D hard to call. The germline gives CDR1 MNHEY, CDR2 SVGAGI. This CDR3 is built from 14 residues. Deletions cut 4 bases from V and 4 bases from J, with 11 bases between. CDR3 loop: CASSSRVGNQPQHF. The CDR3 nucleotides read TGTGCCAGCAGTTCCCGGGTAGGGAATCAGCCCCAGCATTTT.